This T cell receptor (beta chain) was profiled in a study of Ad26.COV2.S vaccination and SARS-CoV-2 variants. About the study: Among those in the COV1001 Ad26.COV2.S trial arm was the donor.

The CDR3 is 15 residues long. Germline V gives CDR1 KGHSH, CDR2 LQKENI. The V segment lost 3 bases and the J segment 7 bases; nucleotides outside the gene matches: 9. The assay was immunoSEQ multiplex PCR, and TCRdb's table has in-frame clones only and misses some. Among some 340,000 clones listed, around four fifths were seen once. This clone has a handful of counts. Treatment specified: around 19 received Ad26.COV2.S at low or high dose, single or two shots; about 5 received placebo; per-sample allocation not given. All samples were drawn on day 63, counting from the first vaccine or placebo injection.

The sample consisted of peripheral blood, taken in a trial of Ad26.COV2.S vaccine versus placebo. This TCR was recovered from a person aged 18 to 65 who received the Ad26.COV2.S COVID-19 vaccine or a placebo. The chain links TRBV18 to TRBJ1-1; 9 nucleotides align to TRBD1. The CDR3 spells CASSPVSQGAGEAFF. The CDR3 DNA reads as TGTGCCAGCTCACCCGTATCACAGGGGGCTGGTGAAGCTTTCTTT.